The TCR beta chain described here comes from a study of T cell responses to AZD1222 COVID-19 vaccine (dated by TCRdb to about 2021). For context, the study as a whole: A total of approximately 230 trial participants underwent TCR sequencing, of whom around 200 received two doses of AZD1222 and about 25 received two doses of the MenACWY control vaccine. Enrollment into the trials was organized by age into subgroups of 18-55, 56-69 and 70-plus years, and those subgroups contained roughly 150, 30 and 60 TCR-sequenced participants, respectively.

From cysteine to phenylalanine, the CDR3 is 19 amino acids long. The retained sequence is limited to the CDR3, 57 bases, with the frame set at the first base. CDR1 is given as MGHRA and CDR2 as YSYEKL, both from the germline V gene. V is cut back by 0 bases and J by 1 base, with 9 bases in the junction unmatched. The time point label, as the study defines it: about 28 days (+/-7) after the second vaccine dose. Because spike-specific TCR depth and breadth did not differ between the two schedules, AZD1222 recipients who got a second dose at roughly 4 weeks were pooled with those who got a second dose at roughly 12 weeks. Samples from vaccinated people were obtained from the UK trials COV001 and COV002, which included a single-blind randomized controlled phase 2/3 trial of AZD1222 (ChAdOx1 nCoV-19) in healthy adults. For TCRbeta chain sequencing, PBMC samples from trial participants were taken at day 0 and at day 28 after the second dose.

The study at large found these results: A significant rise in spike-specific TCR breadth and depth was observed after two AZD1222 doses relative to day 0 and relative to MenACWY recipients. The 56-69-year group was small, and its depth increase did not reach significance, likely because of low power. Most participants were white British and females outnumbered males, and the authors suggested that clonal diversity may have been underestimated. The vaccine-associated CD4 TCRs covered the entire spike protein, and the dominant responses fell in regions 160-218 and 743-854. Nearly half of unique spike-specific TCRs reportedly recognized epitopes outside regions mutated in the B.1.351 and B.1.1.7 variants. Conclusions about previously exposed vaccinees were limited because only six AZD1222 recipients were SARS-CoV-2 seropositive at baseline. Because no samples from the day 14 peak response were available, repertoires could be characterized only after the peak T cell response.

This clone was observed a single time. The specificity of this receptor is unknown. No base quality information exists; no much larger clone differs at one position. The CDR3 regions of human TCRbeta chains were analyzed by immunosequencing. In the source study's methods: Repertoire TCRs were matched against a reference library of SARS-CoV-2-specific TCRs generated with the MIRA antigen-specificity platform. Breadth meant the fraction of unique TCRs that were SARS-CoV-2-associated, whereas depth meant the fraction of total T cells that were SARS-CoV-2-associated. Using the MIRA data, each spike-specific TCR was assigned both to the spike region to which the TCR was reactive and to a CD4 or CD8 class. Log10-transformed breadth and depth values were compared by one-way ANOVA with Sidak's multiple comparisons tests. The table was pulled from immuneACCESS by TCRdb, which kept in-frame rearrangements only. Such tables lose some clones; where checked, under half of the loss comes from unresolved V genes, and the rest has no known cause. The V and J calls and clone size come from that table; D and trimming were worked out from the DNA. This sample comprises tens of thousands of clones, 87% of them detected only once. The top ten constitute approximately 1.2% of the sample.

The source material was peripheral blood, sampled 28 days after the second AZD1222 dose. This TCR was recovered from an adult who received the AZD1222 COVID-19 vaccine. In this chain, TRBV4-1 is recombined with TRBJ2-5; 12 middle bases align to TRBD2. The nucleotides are TGCGCCAGCAGCCAAGAAACTAGCGGGAGGAGGGGACCCCAAGAGACCCAGTACTTC. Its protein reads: CASSQETSGRRGPQETQYF.